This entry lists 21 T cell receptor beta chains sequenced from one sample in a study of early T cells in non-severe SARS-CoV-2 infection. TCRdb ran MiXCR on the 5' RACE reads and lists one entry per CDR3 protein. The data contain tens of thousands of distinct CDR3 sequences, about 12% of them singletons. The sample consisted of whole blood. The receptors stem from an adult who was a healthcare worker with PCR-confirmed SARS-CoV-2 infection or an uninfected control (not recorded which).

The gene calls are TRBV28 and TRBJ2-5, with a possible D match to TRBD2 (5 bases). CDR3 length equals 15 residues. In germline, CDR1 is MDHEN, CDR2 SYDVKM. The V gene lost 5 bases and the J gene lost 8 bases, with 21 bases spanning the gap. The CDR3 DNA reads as TGTGCCAGCAGTGACGGATTCTCCGGGGAGAGAACCCAGTACTTC. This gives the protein CASSDGFSGERTQYF. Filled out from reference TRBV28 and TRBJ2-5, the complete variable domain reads DVKVTQSSRYLVKRTGEKVFLECVQDMDHENMFWYRQDPGLGLRLIYFSYDVKMKEKGDIPEGYSVSREKKERFSLILESASTNQTSMYLCASSDGFSGERTQYFGPGTRLLVL.

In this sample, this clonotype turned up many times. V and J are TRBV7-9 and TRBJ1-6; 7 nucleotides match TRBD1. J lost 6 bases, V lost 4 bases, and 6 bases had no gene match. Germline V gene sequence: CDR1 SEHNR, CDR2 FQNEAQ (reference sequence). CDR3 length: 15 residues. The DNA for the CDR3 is TGTGCCAGCAGCTCATCGGACAGGATTAATTCACCCCTCCACTTT. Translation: CASSSSDRINSPLHF.

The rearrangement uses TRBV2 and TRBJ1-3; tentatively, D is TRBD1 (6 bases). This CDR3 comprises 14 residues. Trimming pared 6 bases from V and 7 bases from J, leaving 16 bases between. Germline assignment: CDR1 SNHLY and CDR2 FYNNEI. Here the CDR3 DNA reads TGTGCCAGCAGGGAGGCAGGGGAGAGGAACACCATATATTTT. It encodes CASREAGERNTIYF.

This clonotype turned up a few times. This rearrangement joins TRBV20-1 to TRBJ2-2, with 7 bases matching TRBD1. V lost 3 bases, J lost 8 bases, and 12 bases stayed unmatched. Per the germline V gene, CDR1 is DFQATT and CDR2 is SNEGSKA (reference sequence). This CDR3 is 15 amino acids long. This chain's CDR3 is CSASSGQTLSGELFF. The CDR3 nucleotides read TGCAGTGCTAGCTCGGGACAGACGCTATCGGGGGAGCTGTTTTTT.

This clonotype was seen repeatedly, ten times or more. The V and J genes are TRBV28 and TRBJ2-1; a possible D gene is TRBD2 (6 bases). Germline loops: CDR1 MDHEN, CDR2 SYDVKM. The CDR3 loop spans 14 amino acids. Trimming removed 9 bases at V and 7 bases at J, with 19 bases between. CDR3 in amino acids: CASLEGPPRNEQFF. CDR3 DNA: TGTGCCAGTTTGGAGGGGCCCCCTCGGAATGAGCAGTTCTTC.

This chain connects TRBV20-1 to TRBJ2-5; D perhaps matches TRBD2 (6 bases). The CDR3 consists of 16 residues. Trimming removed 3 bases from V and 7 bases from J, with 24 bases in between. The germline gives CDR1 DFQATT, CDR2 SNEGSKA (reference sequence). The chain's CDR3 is CSASLGRRLRYVTQYF. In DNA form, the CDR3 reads TGCAGTGCTAGCTTGGGGAGGAGGTTGCGGTATGTGACCCAGTACTTC.

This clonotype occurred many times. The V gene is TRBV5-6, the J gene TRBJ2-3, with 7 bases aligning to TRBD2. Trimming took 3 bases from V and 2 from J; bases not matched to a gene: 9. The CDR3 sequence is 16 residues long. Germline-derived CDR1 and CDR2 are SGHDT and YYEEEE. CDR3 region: CASSYGLVAATDTQYF. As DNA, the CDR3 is TGTGCCAGCAGCTACGGACTAGTCGCCGCCACAGATACGCAGTATTTT.

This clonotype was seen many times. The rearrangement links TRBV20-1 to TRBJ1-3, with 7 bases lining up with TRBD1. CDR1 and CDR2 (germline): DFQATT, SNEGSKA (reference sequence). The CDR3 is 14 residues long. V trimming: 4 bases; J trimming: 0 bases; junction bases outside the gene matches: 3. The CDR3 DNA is TGCAGTGCTAAAACAGGGGCCTCTGGAAACACCATATATTTT. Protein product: CSAKTGASGNTIYF.

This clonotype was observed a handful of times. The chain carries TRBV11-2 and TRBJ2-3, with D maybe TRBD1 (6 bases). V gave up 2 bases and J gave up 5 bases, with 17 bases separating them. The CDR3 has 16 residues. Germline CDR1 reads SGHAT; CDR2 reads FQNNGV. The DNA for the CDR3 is TGTGCCAGCAGCTTAAGGGCCGACTTACAGGGAGATACGCAGTATTTT. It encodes CASSLRADLQGDTQYF.

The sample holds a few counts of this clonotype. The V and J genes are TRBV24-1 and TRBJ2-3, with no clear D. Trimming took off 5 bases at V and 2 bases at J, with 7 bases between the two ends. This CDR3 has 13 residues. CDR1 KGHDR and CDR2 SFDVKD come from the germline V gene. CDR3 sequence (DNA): TGTGCCACCAGTGGCGGAGCCACAGATACGCAGTATTTT. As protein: CATSGGATDTQYF.

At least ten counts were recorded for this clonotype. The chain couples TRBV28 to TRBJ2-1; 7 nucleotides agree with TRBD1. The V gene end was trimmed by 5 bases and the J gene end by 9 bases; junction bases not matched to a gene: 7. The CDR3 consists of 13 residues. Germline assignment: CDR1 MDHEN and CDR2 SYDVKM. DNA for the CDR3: TGTGCCAGCAGTGGGACAGCCATCCGTGAGCAGTTCTTC. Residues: CASSGTAIREQFF.

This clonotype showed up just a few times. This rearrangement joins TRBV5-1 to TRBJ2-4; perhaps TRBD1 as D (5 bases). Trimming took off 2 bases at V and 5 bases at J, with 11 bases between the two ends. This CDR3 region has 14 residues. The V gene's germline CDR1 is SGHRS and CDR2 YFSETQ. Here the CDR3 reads CASSFTQGQNIQYF. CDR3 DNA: TGCGCCAGCAGCTTCACGCAGGGCCAAAACATTCAGTACTTC.

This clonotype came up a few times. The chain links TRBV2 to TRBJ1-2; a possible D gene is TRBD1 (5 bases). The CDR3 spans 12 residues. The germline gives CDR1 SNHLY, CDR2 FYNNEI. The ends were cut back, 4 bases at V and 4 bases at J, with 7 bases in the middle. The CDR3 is CASSVTGYGYTF. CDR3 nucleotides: TGTGCCAGCAGTGTTACAGGCTATGGCTACACCTTC.

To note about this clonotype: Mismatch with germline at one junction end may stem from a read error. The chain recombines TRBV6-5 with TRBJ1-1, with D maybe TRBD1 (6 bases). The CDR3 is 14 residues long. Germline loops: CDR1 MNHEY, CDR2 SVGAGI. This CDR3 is CASSLGGGRTETFF. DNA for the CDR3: TGTGCCAGCTCGCTGGGAGGGGGGCGGACTGAAACTTTCTTT.

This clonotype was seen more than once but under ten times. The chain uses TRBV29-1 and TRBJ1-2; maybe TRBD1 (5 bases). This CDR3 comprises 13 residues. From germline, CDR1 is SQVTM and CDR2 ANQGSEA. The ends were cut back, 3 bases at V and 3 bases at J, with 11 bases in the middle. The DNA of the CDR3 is TGCAGCGTTGAGCCAGGGTTTGACTATGGCTACACCTTC. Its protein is CSVEPGFDYGYTF. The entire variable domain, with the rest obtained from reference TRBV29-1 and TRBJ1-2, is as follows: SAVISQKPSRDICQRGTSLTIQCQVDSQVTMMFWYRQQPGQSLTLIATANQGSEATYESGFVIDKFPISRPNLTFSTLTVSNMSPEDSSIYLCSVEPGFDYGYTFGSGTRLTVV.

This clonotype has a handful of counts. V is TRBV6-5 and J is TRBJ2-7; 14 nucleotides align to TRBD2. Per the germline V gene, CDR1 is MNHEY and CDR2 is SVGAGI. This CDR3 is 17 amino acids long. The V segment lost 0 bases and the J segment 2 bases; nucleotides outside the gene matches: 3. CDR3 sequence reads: CASSYSTSGGAPYEQYF. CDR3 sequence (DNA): TGTGCCAGCAGTTACTCGACTAGCGGGGGGGCCCCCTACGAGCAGTACTTC.

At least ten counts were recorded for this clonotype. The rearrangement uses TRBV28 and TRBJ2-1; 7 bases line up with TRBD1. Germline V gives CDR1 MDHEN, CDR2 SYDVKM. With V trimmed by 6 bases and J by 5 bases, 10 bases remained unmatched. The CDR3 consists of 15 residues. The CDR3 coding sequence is TGTGCCAGCAGCTTAGCCAGGGGGAAAAACAATGAGCAGTTCTTC. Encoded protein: CASSLARGKNNEQFF.

This chain's CDR3 is CATRGQGDTGELFF. The CDR3 DNA reads as TGTGCCACCAGGGGACAGGGAGACACCGGGGAGCTGTTTTTT. The V and J genes are TRBV24-1 and TRBJ2-2; 9 bases align to TRBD1. The V and J ends lost 7 bases and 3 bases, in that order; junction bases with no gene match: 2. From germline, CDR1 is KGHDR and CDR2 SFDVKD. The CDR3 contains 14 residues.

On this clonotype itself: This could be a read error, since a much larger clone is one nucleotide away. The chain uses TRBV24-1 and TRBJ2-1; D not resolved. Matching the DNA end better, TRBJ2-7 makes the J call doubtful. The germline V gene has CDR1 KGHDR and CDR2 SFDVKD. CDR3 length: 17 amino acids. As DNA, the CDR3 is TGTGCCACCAGTCTGGGCCGTCCTTCGGGCGCCTACAATGAGCAGTACTTC. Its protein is CATSLGRPSGAYNEQYF.

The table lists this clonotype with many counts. The CDR3 region is CASSFLRGGMNTEAFF. The CDR3 nucleotides are TGCGCCAGCAGCTTCTTGAGAGGCGGAATGAACACTGAAGCTTTCTTT. The chain couples TRBV5-1 to TRBJ1-1; D is uncertain. V lost 2 bases to trimming and J lost 0 bases, with 14 bases between them. Germline CDR1 and CDR2: SGHRS and YFSETQ. This CDR3 spans 16 amino acids.

CDR3 bases: TGTGCCAGCTTTCGTGGAAACACCATATATTTT. Translating it yields CASFRGNTIYF. The rearrangement uses TRBV6-6 and TRBJ1-3; D is undetermined. This CDR3 region has 11 residues. In germline, CDR1 is MNHNY, CDR2 SVGAGI (reference sequence). V lost 8 bases and J lost 3, with 5 bases in between.